The 19 T cell receptor beta chains reported below all come from one sample, sequenced in a study of technical replicates of blood from a few donors. Data came from immunoSEQ multiplex PCR; TCRdb stores just in-frame clones and leaves some out. The table shows some 100,000 clones, with roughly 95% occurring only once. Sample: T cells isolated from PBMCs. Every receptor here comes from a human donor in good health.

The chain links TRBV5-1 to TRBJ1-1; TRBD1 is a possible D gene (5 bases). This CDR3 contains 13 residues. The V gene lost 4 bases and the J gene lost 3 bases, with 10 bases spanning the gap. Germline V gene data show CDR1 as SGHRS and CDR2 as YFSETQ. CDR3 loop: CASSPQDYTEAFF. CDR3 sequence (DNA): TGCGCCAGCAGCCCACAGGATTACACTGAAGCTTTCTTT.

V usage is TRBV27 and J usage is TRBJ1-2, with TRBD1 as a possible D gene (5 bases). Germline CDR1 MNHEY, CDR2 SMNVEV (reference sequence). The ends were cut back, 6 bases at V and 7 bases at J, with 15 bases in the middle. This CDR3 is 13 amino acids long. As DNA, the CDR3 is TGTGCCAGCAGGGTAAACAGGTTGTTTGGCTACACCTTC. Translating it yields CASRVNRLFGYTF.

This clone was detected once. The rearrangement uses TRBV6-4 and TRBJ2-6; D remains unclear. With 2 bases removed from V and 2 bases from J, the gap between germline ends came to 4 bases. Looked up from germline, CDR1 is MRHNA and CDR2 is SNTAGT. The CDR3 consists of 14 residues. The CDR3 reads CASSDTAGANVLTF. In DNA form, the CDR3 reads TGTGCCAGCAGTGACACAGCTGGGGCCAACGTCCTGACTTTC.

The chain couples TRBV2 to TRBJ1-5, with 8 bases identical to TRBD1. The CDR3 consists of 16 residues. The germline V gene encodes CDR1 SNHLY and CDR2 FYNNEI. V gave up 2 bases and J gave up 6 bases; unmatched junction bases: 9. CDR3 nucleotide sequence: TGTGCCAGCAGTGAATCCCTTGGACAGGGTTTTCAGCCCCAGCATTTT. It yields the protein CASSESLGQGFQPQHF. The full variable domain, with the rest looked up from reference TRBV2 and TRBJ1-5, is EPEVTQTPSHQVTQMGQEVILRCVPISNHLYFYWYRQILGQKVEFLVSFYNNEISEKSEIFDDQFSVERPDGSNFTLKIRSTKLEDSAMYFCASSESLGQGFQPQHFGDGTRLSIL.

This rearrangement joins TRBV4-1 to TRBJ1-5, with D tentatively TRBD1 (6 bases). The CDR3 is made up of 15 amino acids. V lost 4 bases to trimming and J lost 0 bases, with 10 bases between them. In germline, CDR1 is MGHRA, CDR2 YSYEKL. CDR3 DNA: TGCGCCAGCAGCCTACGACAGGATAGCAATCAGCCCCAGCATTTT. It translates to CASSLRQDSNQPQHF.

This chain joins TRBV11-2 and TRBJ2-3, with D possibly matching TRBD2 (6 bases). This CDR3 contains 17 residues. CDR1 SGHAT and CDR2 FQNNGV come from the germline V gene. Trimming took off 1 base at V and 3 bases at J, with 17 bases between the two ends. The chain's CDR3 is CASSLGERLERTDTQYF. For the CDR3, the DNA is TGTGCCAGCAGCTTAGGGGAGCGACTAGAAAGGACAGATACGCAGTATTTT. The entire variable domain, with the rest obtained from reference TRBV11-2 and TRBJ2-3, is as follows: EAGVAQSPRYKIIEKRQSVAFWCNPISGHATLYWYQQILGQGPKLLIQFQNNGVVDDSQLPKDRFSAERLKGVDSTLKIQPAKLEDSAVYLCASSLGERLERTDTQYFGPGTRLTVL.

The V call is TRBV5-1, the J call TRBJ2-5; TRBD1 matches at 7 bases. The germline V gene has CDR1 SGHRS and CDR2 YFSETQ. This CDR3 spans 14 amino acids. V lost 3 bases to trimming and J lost 1 base; unmatched junction nucleotides: 3. The CDR3 bases are TGCGCCAGCAGCTCGACAGGGACCCAAGAGACCCAGTACTTC. Protein: CASSSTGTQETQYF.

This chain joins TRBV4-1 and TRBJ2-7; TRBD1 is a possible D gene (5 bases). This CDR3 spans 15 amino acids. Germline V CDR1 and CDR2: MGHRA, YSYEKL. V was pared by 0 bases and J by 7 bases, with 16 bases between. The chain's CDR3 is CASSQEAPGAGEQYF. CDR3 nucleotide sequence: TGCGCCAGCAGCCAAGAAGCACCTGGGGCCGGGGAGCAGTACTTC.

This chain joins TRBV5-1 and TRBJ1-4; D is unclear. There are 14 residues in the CDR3. Between the trimmed V and J ends, which lost 2 bases and 0 bases, there was a span of 5 bases. CDR1 and CDR2 from the germline V gene are SGHRS and YFSETQ. CDR3: CASSLETTNEKLFF. CDR3 sequence (DNA): TGCGCCAGCAGCTTAGAGACAACTAATGAAAAACTGTTTTTT.

The chain joins TRBV9 to TRBJ2-3; the match to TRBD2 covers 15 bases. The CDR3 contains 18 residues. Germline V gene sequence: CDR1 SGDLS, CDR2 YYNGEE. V shed 6 bases, J shed 11 bases, and the junction held 19 bases outside the gene matches. The CDR3 nucleotides read TGTGCCAGCACATCTGGACTAGCGGGGGGGAGCAGCCCATTCGGGCAGTATTTT. This encodes CASTSGLAGGSSPFGQYF.

The chain joins TRBV28 to TRBJ1-2; 8 positions match TRBD1. Trimming removed 9 bases from V and 8 bases from J; junction bases left unmatched: 20. Germline CDR1 MDHEN, CDR2 SYDVKM. This CDR3 has 16 amino acids. For the CDR3, the DNA is TGTGCCAGTCGCGTCCCCCGACCCAGGGGGCTGGAGGGCTACACCTTC. Protein: CASRVPRPRGLEGYTF.

This clone has a single count. The chain recombines TRBV12-2 with TRBJ1-1; TRBD1, the table's D call, was not compared with the DNA. TRBV12-2 is shown as a pseudogene. The length of the CDR3 is 16 residues. The CDR3 loop is CASRLTGGLSKGEAFF. The CDR3 DNA sequence: TGTGCAAGTCGCCTCACAGGGGGTTTAAGTAAGGGTGAAGCTTTCTTT.

The chain combines TRBV27 with TRBJ2-1, with TRBD2 identical over 9 bases. This CDR3 region has 16 residues. CDR1 is MNHEY, CDR2 SMNVEV, per germline (reference sequence). V was clipped by 3 bases and J by 6 bases; unmatched bases: 9. CDR3 sequence (DNA): TGTGCCAGCAGTTTCCTTCTAGCGGGGAAACTCAATGAGCAGTTCTTC. The encoded protein is CASSFLLAGKLNEQFF.

The chain links TRBV5-1 to TRBJ2-7; the match to TRBD2 covers 11 bases. There are 14 residues in the CDR3. Per the germline V gene, CDR1 is SGHRS and CDR2 is YFSETQ. The junction had 3 bases not matched to a gene; V was cut back by 4 bases and J by 3 bases. CDR3 DNA: TGCGCCAGCAGCGGCGGGACTAGCGGCTACGAGCAGTACTTC. Its protein product is CASSGGTSGYEQYF.

The chain couples TRBV7-2 to TRBJ1-2; D is unresolved. The V gene's germline CDR1 is SGHTA and CDR2 FQGNSA. The CDR3 is 14 amino acids. V gave up 1 base and J gave up 4 bases, with 10 bases separating them. The CDR3 DNA reads TGTGCCAGCAGCTTAGACTACACCACCTATGGCTACACCTTC. Its translation is CASSLDYTTYGYTF.

The V call is TRBV10-1, the J call TRBJ2-1; tentative D call: TRBD1 (6 bases). CDR1 is WNHNN, CDR2 SYGVQD, per germline (reference sequence). The CDR3 covers 15 residues. Trimming cost V 6 bases and J 13 bases, with 25 bases left between them. DNA for the CDR3: TGCGCCAGCAGAGAAACAGGGACGAAATACGTTTTTCAGTTCTTC. Its translation is CASRETGTKYVFQFF.

The chain uses TRBV7-6 and TRBJ2-3, with 7 bases identical to TRBD2. The CDR3 runs 15 residues. Unmatched junction bases numbered 5, after V lost 5 bases and J lost 0 bases. Germline CDR1 SGHVS, CDR2 FNYEAQ. As DNA, the CDR3 is TGTGCCAGCAGCCAACTAGCGATCAGCACAGATACGCAGTATTTT. Encoded protein: CASSQLAISTDTQYF.

A note on this clone: At one end, the junction sequence differs from germline, possibly due to a read error. The chain has TRBV28 and TRBJ1-5; D not resolved. The length of the CDR3 is 8 residues. The germline V gene has CDR1 MDHEN and CDR2 SYDVKM. CDR3 coding DNA: TGTGCCAGCACTCCCCGGCATTTT. Its protein is CASTPRHF. Filled out from reference TRBV28 and TRBJ1-5, the complete variable domain reads DVKVTQSSRYLVKRTGEKVFLECVQDMDHENMFWYRQDPGLGLRLIYFSYDVKMKEKGDIPEGYSVSREKKERFSLILESASTNQTSMYLCASTPRHFGDGTRLSIL.

The chain carries TRBV6-1 and TRBJ1-3; D is unresolved. Trimming cost V 4 bases and J 9 bases, with 10 bases left between them. Germline V lookup: CDR1 MNHNS, CDR2 SASEGT. The CDR3 has 12 amino acids. Here the CDR3 reads CASSVGDSTIYF. The CDR3 coding sequence is TGTGCCAGCAGTGTCGGAGATAGCACCATATATTTT.